This passage covers 4 T cell receptor beta chains from one sample sequenced in a study of blood T cell repertoires in COVID-19. TCRdb's table, derived via immunoSEQ multiplex PCR, lists solely in-frame clones and lacks some. This table has some 91,000 clones, less than 85% appearing once. Sample: peripheral blood. The source is a man aged 70-80 years with acute or convalescent COVID-19.

The chain is built from TRBV2 and TRBJ2-3; TRBD2 matches 10 bases. The trim removed 6 bases at V and 3 bases at J, leaving 6 bases unmatched. The CDR3 sequence is 15 residues long. Germline CDR1 is SNHLY and CDR2 is FYNNEI. CDR3 DNA: TGTGCCAGCAGGCCTAGCGGGAGTTATACAGATACGCAGTATTTT. This translates into CASRPSGSYTDTQYF.

This clone has more than one count but fewer than ten. The chain combines TRBV13 with TRBJ2-7; the match to TRBD2 covers 14 bases. The CDR3 contains 17 residues. Germline lookup yields CDR1 PRHDT and CDR2 FYEKMQ (reference sequence). The J segment lost 4 bases and the V segment lost 0 bases, leaving 5 bases of the junction unmatched. The CDR3 DNA reads as TGTGCCAGCAGCTTAGGCTATGGGACTAGCGGGAGTTACGAGCAGTACTTC. The encoded protein is CASSLGYGTSGSYEQYF.

The chain couples TRBV5-1 to TRBJ2-5; D remains unclear. The CDR3 contains 12 residues. Germline V gene data show CDR1 as SGHRS and CDR2 as YFSETQ. V lost 4 bases, J lost 5 bases, and 9 bases lay in between. The DNA of the CDR3 is TGCGCCAGCAGCCGTGCGAGGGAGACCCAGTACTTC. It codes for CASSRARETQYF.

V gene TRBV29-1 combines with J gene TRBJ2-7, with 9 bases matching TRBD2. Germline V gene sequence: CDR1 SQVTM, CDR2 ANQGSEA. There are 15 residues in the CDR3. Trimming took 7 bases from V and 2 from J; bases not matched to a gene: 12. The DNA for the CDR3 is TGCAGCGCCCGTGGGACTAGCCAGTCTCCCTACGAGCAGTACTTC. Protein product: CSARGTSQSPYEQYF.